The 8 T cell receptor beta chains presented below share a single source sample, sequenced in a study of OX40 agonist ivuxolimab in advanced cancers. The table came from immunoSEQ multiplex PCR; TCRdb's copy has only in-frame clones and leaves some out. The data contain approximately 70,000 clones, around 91% of them singletons. Sequencing used CD4+ or CD8+ T cells sorted from blood, obtained in a trial of the OX40 agonist ivuxolimab. These receptors were obtained from an adult with an advanced solid tumor such as melanoma, head and neck, liver or kidney cancer.

This chain links TRBV5-1 with TRBJ1-6, with 9 bases that match TRBD1. Per germline, CDR1 SGHRS and CDR2 YFSETQ. The trim removed 0 bases at V and 2 bases at J, leaving 3 bases unmatched. The CDR3 is made up of 17 amino acids. The CDR3 is CASSLGQGGTYNSPLHF. CDR3 in DNA: TGCGCCAGCAGCTTGGGACAGGGGGGTACCTATAATTCACCCCTCCACTTT.

The chain combines TRBV5-4 with TRBJ2-1; the match to TRBD2 covers 7 bases. The CDR3 contains 15 residues. The J segment lost 6 bases and the V segment lost 0 bases, leaving 6 bases of the junction unmatched. Germline V gives CDR1 SGHNT, CDR2 YYREEE (reference sequence). CDR3 sequence: CASSLDLSGGNEQFF. The CDR3 coding sequence is TGTGCCAGCAGCTTGGATCTTTCGGGGGGCAATGAGCAGTTCTTC.

This chain connects TRBV18 to TRBJ1-1; 7 bases align to TRBD1. Per the germline V gene, CDR1 is KGHSH and CDR2 is LQKENI. This CDR3 is 12 amino acids long. V dropped 3 bases and J dropped 7; count of bases not matched to a gene: 2. CDR3 nucleotide sequence: TGTGCCAGCTCACCGGGACAGAGTGAAGCTTTCTTT. Its translation: CASSPGQSEAFF.

The chain recombines TRBV19 with TRBJ2-5, with TRBD2 identical over 8 bases. Germline V gene data show CDR1 as LNHDA and CDR2 as SQIVND (reference sequence). CDR3 size: 17 residues. Losses at the gene ends were 11 bases for V and 0 bases for J; bases not matched to a gene: 17. The CDR3 nucleotides read TGTGCCGCTCCCCGTAACATCCGGCGGGAGGACCAAGAGACCCAGTACTTC. Encoded protein: CAAPRNIRREDQETQYF.

The chain recombines TRBV27 with TRBJ2-2; D could derive from TRBD1 or TRBD2 (6 bases each). CDR1 and CDR2 from the germline V gene are MNHEY and SMNVEV (reference sequence). Deletions cut 4 bases from V and 6 bases from J, with 15 bases between. The CDR3 has 15 amino acids. The CDR3 DNA reads as TGTGCCAGCAGTTCGACGGGAGAGGGGGCCGGGGAGCTGTTTTTT. It is translated as CASSSTGEGAGELFF.

This clone was recorded once. The J gene is TRBJ1-5, the V gene TRBV6-1; tentative D call: TRBD1 (6 bases). This CDR3 region has 15 residues. From germline, CDR1 is MNHNS and CDR2 SASEGT. The V end was cut by 3 bases, the J end by 2 bases, with 11 bases between. Here the CDR3 DNA reads TGTGCCAGCAGTGATCCGGGGGCGGGCAATCAGCCCCAGCATTTT. This sequence encodes CASSDPGAGNQPQHF.

The gene calls are TRBV4-1 and TRBJ1-1, with TRBD1 identical over 9 bases. The ends lost 1 base at V and 4 bases at J; junction bases unmatched: 4. CDR3 size: 15 residues. Germline V gene sequence: CDR1 MGHRA, CDR2 YSYEKL. The CDR3 region is CASSQGQGGSTEAFF. CDR3 coding DNA: TGCGCCAGCAGCCAAGGACAGGGGGGTTCCACTGAAGCTTTCTTT.

The V and J genes are TRBV2 and TRBJ1-5; unclear D gene. Trimming pared 3 bases from V and 0 bases from J, leaving 9 bases between. CDR1 is SNHLY and CDR2 is FYNNEI in the germline V gene. This CDR3 is built from 15 residues. Written as DNA, the CDR3 is TGTGCCAGCAGTGAGCATATAGATAGCAATCAGCCCCAGCATTTT. Its translation: CASSEHIDSNQPQHF.